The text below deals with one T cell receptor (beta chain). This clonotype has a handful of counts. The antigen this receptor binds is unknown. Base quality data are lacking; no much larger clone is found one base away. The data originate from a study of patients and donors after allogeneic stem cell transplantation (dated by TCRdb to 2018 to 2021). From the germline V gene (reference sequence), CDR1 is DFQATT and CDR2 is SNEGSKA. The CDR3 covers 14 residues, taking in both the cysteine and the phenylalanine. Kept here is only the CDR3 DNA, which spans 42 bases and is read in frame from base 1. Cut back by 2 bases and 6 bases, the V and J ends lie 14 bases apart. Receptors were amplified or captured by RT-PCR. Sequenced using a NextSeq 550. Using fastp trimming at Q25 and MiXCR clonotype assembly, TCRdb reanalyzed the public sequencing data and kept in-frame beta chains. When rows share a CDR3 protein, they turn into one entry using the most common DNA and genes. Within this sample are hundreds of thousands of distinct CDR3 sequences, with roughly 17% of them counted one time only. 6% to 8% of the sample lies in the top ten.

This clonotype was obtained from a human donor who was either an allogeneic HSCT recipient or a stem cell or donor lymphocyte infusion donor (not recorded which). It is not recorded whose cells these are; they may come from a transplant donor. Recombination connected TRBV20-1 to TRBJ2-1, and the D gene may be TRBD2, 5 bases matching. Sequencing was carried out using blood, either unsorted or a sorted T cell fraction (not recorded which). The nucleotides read TGCAGTGCTAGAATGACCGGACTCATCAATGAGCAGTTCTTC. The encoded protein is CSARMTGLINEQFF.